One and the same sample provided the 8 T cell receptor beta chains below, sequenced in a study of cytomegalovirus exposure and HLA in healthy donors. This PCR relied on a set of 60 Vbeta primers and 13 Jbeta primers. Here immunoSEQ multiplex PCR was the method, and the copy in TCRdb shows in-frame clones only, minus some. The table shows roughly 150,000 clones, with 82% occurring only once. The specimen was PBMCs. The receptors shown here come from a male donor in good health and CMV-seropositive.

This clone was detected only a few times. The genes are TRBV10-1 and TRBJ2-3; 13 bases map to TRBD2. Looked up from germline, CDR1 is WNHNN and CDR2 is SYGVQD (reference sequence). The trim removed 3 bases at V and 10 bases at J, leaving 10 bases unmatched. This CDR3 region has 16 residues. The CDR3 sequence: CASSDPLQGLAGSQYF. For the CDR3, the DNA is TGCGCCAGCAGTGACCCCCTTCAGGGACTAGCGGGATCGCAGTATTTT.

This rearrangement joins TRBV10-1 to TRBJ2-7; D not resolved. V was cut by 3 bases and J by 6 bases, with 12 bases left in between. Per germline, CDR1 WNHNN and CDR2 SYGVQD (reference sequence). The CDR3 length is 13 residues. CDR3 residues: CASSDGGLSEQYF. DNA of the CDR3: TGCGCCAGCAGTGATGGCGGTTTGTCCGAGCAGTACTTC.

J is TRBJ1-2 and V is TRBV5-1, with 7 bases fitting TRBD1. Germline CDR1 is SGHRS and CDR2 is YFSETQ. This CDR3 contains 15 residues. V lost 4 bases and J lost 2; bases outside the gene matches: 8. CDR3 amino acids: CASSRAETGNYGYTF. The CDR3 DNA sequence: TGCGCCAGCAGCCGGGCGGAGACAGGGAACTATGGCTACACCTTC.

This clone appeared many times. This sample also contains other DNA sequences that code for the same CDR3. The chain employs TRBV11-2 and TRBJ1-2, with D possibly being TRBD1 (5 bases). Germline CDR1 and CDR2: SGHAT and FQNNGV. The V and J ends lost 5 bases and 3 bases respectively, with 10 bases between them. The CDR3 has 13 residues. This chain's CDR3 is CASSPGQDYGYTF. CDR3 in DNA: TGTGCCAGCAGCCCTGGACAAGACTATGGCTACACCTTC.

The chain couples TRBV7-7 to TRBJ2-5; D not resolved. The V gene's germline CDR1 is SSHAT and CDR2 FNYEAQ (reference sequence). V lost 1 base and J lost 1, with 13 bases in between. The CDR3 consists of 16 residues. Here the CDR3 reads CASSLGGAYLQETQYF. CDR3 bases: TGTGCCAGCAGCTTAGGAGGAGCGTACCTCCAAGAGACCCAGTACTTC.

This chain connects TRBV28 to TRBJ2-3, with 7 bases that match TRBD2. Per germline, CDR1 MDHEN and CDR2 SYDVKM. The CDR3 covers 15 residues. V was pared by 0 bases and J by 3 bases, with 3 bases of the junction left unmatched. The CDR3 reads CASSLWSGGTDTQYF. For the CDR3, the DNA is TGTGCCAGCAGTTTATGGTCGGGAGGAACAGATACGCAGTATTTT.

The rearrangement uses TRBV5-1 and TRBJ2-1, with D possibly matching TRBD2 (6 bases). Per germline, CDR1 SGHRS and CDR2 YFSETQ. V was pared by 1 base and J by 9 bases, with 8 bases between. The CDR3 length is 12 residues. For the CDR3, the DNA is TGCGCCAGCAGCTTGTCCGGGAGTGAGCAGTTCTTC. Translated, it gives CASSLSGSEQFF.

This clone was seen once. The gene calls are TRBV27 and TRBJ1-1, with 7 bases aligning to TRBD1. Germline CDR1 and CDR2: MNHEY and SMNVEV (reference sequence). The CDR3 runs to 16 residues. V lost 6 bases to trimming and J lost 0 bases; unmatched junction nucleotides: 10. The CDR3: CASSHDREYMNTEAFF. In nucleotides, the CDR3 is TGTGCCAGCAGCCACGACAGGGAGTACATGAACACTGAAGCTTTCTTT.